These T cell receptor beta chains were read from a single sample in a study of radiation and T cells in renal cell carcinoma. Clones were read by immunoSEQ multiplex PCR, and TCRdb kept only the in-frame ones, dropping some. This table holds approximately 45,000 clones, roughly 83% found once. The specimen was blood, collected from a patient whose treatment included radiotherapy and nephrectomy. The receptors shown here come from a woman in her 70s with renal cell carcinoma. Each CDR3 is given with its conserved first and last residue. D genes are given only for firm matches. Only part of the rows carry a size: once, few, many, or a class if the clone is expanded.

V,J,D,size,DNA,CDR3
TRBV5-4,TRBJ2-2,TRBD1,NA,TGTGCCAGCAGCTGGGGACAGGGGCCCACCGGGGAGCTGTTTTTT,CASSWGQGPTGELFF
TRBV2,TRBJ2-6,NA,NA,TGTGCCAGCAGTCCTGGGATCTCTGGGGCCAACGTCCTGACTTTC,CASSPGISGANVLTF
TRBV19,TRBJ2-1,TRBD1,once,TGTGCCAGTAGTCCCCGGACAGGGGGCAATGAGCAGTTCTTC,CASSPRTGGNEQFF
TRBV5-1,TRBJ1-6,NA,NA,TGCGCCAGCAGCTTGGAGCCGCGGAAGGGGTCACCCCTCCACTTT,CASSLEPRKGSPLHF
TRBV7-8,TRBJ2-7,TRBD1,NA,TGTGCCAGCAGCCTACCGGGACAGGTGACCTACGAGCAGTACTTC,CASSLPGQVTYEQYF
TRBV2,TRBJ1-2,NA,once,TGTGCCAGCACTTGGACATCTGGCTACACCTTC,CASTWTSGYTF
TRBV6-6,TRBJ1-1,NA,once,TGTGCCAGCAGTACCGGGGGGAACACTGAAGCTTTCTTT,CASSTGGNTEAFF
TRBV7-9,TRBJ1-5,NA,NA,TGTGCCAGCAGCTTATCCGGGCCGGGTGACCAGCCCCAGCATTTT,CASSLSGPGDQPQHF
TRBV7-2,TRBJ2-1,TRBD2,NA,TGTGCCAGCAGCGTACCCTTGAAAGGAGGCGGGAGCTCCTACAATGAGCAGTTCTTC,CASSVPLKGGGSSYNEQFF
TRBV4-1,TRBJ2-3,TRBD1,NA,TGCGCCAGCAGCCAAGAAGGCAGGGGGCTTGAAGATACGCAGTATTTT,CASSQEGRGLEDTQYF
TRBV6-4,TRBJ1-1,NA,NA,TGTGCCAGCAGCCGAGGGGTCACTGAAGCTTTCTTT,CASSRGVTEAFF
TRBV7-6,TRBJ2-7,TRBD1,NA,TGTGCCAGCAGCCTAAGGGACAGTTCCTACGAGCAGTACTTC,CASSLRDSSYEQYF
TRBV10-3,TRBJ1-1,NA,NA,TGTGCCACCAAACCGGGGACCTACACTGAAGCTTTCTTT,CATKPGTYTEAFF
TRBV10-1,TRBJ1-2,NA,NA,TGCGCCAGCAGTGAGAAAAGGGACACCTATGGCTACACCTTC,CASSEKRDTYGYTF
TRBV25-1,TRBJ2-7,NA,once,TGTGCCAGCAGTGAAACAGGGTCCTACGAGCAGTACTTC,CASSETGSYEQYF
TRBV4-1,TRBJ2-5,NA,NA,TGCGCCAGCAGCCAAGGATCTCAACAAGAGACCCAGTACTTC,CASSQGSQQETQYF
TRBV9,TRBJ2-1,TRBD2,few,TGTGCCAGCAGCGGAGGACTAGCGGGAGAGTTCTTC,CASSGGLAGEFF
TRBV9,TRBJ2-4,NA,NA,TGTGCCAGCAGCGAACAGGGTATGGCCAAAAACATTCAGTACTTC,CASSEQGMAKNIQYF
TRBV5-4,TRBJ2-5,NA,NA,TGTGCCAGCAGCTTCAAGTCGACTACCCAAGAGACCCAGTACTTC,CASSFKSTTQETQYF
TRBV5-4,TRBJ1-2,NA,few,TGTGCCAGCAGTTCTGGAGGGTCGTATGGCTACACCTTC,CASSSGGSYGYTF
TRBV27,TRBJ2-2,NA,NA,TGTGCCAGCAGTTTATGGCTCGGCGGGGAGCTGTTTTTT,CASSLWLGGELFF
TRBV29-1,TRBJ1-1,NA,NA,TGCAGCGTTGTGCCGAACACTGAAGCTTTCTTT,CSVVPNTEAFF
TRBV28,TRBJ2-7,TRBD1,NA,TGTGCCAGCAGTTTAGGGACAGGGTACGAGCAGTACTTC,CASSLGTGYEQYF
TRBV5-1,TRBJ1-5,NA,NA,TGCGCCAGCAGCTCCGAGCCGGGCAGGCGAGGAGGACAGCCCCAGCATTTT,CASSSEPGRRGGQPQHF
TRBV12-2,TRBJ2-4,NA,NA,TGTGCAAGTCGTTTCGGGACTAGCGGGGGCAACGGTGACATTCAGTACTTC,CASRFGTSGGNGDIQYF
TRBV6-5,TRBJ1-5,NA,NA,TGTGCCAGCAGTACCGACAGGAATCAGCCCCAGCATTTT,CASSTDRNQPQHF
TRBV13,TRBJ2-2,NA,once,TGTGCCAGCAGCTTACGGGGCCAGGCCGGGGAGCTGTTTTTT,CASSLRGQAGELFF
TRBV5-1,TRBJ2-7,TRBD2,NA,TGCGCCAGCAGCTTGCCCGGGGGGAATTACTCCTACGAGCAGTACTTC,CASSLPGGNYSYEQYF
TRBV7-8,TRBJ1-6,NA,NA,TGTGCCAGCAGCTTAGGGCAGTTGATAAATTCACCCCTCCACTTT,CASSLGQLINSPLHF
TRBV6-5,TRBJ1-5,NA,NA,TGTGCCAGCAGCCCCGGACCTCTAAATAATCAGCCCCAGCATTTT,CASSPGPLNNQPQHF
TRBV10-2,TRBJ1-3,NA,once,TGCGCCAGCCGTGAAGGCGGGGCGGGAAACACCATATATTTT,CASREGGAGNTIYF
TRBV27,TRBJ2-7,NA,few,TGTGCCAGCAAGGGCGCGCCCTCCTACGAGCAGTACTTC,CASKGAPSYEQYF
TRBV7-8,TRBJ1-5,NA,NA,TGTGCCAGCAGCGGTGGTTTAGAGGATCAGCCCCAGCATTTT,CASSGGLEDQPQHF
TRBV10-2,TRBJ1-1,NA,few,TGCGCCAGCAGTGAGGACACTGAAGCTTTCTTT,CASSEDTEAFF
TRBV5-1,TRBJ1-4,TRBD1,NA,TGCGCCAGCAGCTCGAGGGGCCAGGGGGCTGGAGCTAATGAAAAACTGTTTTTT,CASSSRGQGAGANEKLFF
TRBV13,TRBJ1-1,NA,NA,TGTGCCAGCAGCTTACGCAGGGAGATGAACACTGAAGCTTTCTTT,CASSLRREMNTEAFF
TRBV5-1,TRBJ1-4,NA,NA,TGCGCCAGCAGCTCTTCTGGGGGTCAAAATGAAAAACTGTTTTTT,CASSSSGGQNEKLFF
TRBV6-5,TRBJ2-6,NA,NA,TGTGCCAGCAGTTACCTCCCAGGCTCTGGGGCCAACGTCCTGACTTTC,CASSYLPGSGANVLTF
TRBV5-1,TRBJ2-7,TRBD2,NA,TGCGCCAGCAGCTCCCGGGGGGACTACGAGCAGTACTTC,CASSSRGDYEQYF
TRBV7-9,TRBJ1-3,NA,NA,TGTGCCAGCAGCTTGGACGGTGTAAGGGGAAACACCATATATTTT,CASSLDGVRGNTIYF
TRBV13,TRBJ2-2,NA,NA,TGTGCCAGCAGCTCTCGGGCCGGGGAGCTGTTTTTT,CASSSRAGELFF
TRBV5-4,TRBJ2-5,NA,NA,TGTGCCAGCAGCTTGGGGGCAGGGACCCAAGAGACCCAGTACTTC,CASSLGAGTQETQYF
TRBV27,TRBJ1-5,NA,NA,TGTGCCAGCAGTTTAGGGGGGGTCCAGCCCCAGCATTTT,CASSLGGVQPQHF
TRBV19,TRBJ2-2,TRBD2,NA,TGTGCCCTACGCTCGGGGGGGAACACCGGGGAGCTGTTTTTT,CALRSGGNTGELFF